The subject of this entry is one T cell receptor (beta chain). Its target is unknown. These data are taken from a study of CD8+ T cells in alopecia areata. The overall study: Those patients who were treated received oral tofacitinib, which was given at 5 to 10 mg twice daily for moderate-to-severe alopecia areata. Tofacitinib therapy took 6 to 18 months; 6 months off drug came after.

The CDR3 length is 14 residues. CDR1 is SGHTA and CDR2 is FQGTGA in the germline V gene. V lost 8 bases to trimming and J lost 5 bases; unmatched junction nucleotides: 7. Obtained from alopecia areata patients were lesional scalp punch biopsies along with peripheral blood. Study-level findings and limits: More clonal than normal scalp was lesional scalp, particularly alopecia totalis/universalis.

Following RNA extraction, reverse transcription yielded cDNA that acted as the sequencing template. Sequenced by immunoSEQ multiplex PCR; TCRdb stores in-frame clones only, minus some. This table holds about 15,000 clones, roughly 60% found once. The sequenced sample consisted of skin. The genes are TRBV7-3 and TRBJ2-2, with 8 bases fitting TRBD1. The receptor comes from a human donor with alopecia areata. CDR3 nucleotide sequence: TGTGCCAGCTCCCGAGACAGGGGAACCGGGGAGCTGTTTTTT. Protein product: CASSRDRGTGELFF. Together with reference TRBV7-3 and TRBJ2-2, the CDR3 gives the full variable domain: GAGVSQTPSNKVTEKGKYVELRCDPISGHTALYWYRQSLGQGPEFLIYFQGTGAADDSGLPNDRFFAVRPEGSVSTLKIQRTERGDSAVYLCASSRDRGTGELFFGEGSRLTVL.